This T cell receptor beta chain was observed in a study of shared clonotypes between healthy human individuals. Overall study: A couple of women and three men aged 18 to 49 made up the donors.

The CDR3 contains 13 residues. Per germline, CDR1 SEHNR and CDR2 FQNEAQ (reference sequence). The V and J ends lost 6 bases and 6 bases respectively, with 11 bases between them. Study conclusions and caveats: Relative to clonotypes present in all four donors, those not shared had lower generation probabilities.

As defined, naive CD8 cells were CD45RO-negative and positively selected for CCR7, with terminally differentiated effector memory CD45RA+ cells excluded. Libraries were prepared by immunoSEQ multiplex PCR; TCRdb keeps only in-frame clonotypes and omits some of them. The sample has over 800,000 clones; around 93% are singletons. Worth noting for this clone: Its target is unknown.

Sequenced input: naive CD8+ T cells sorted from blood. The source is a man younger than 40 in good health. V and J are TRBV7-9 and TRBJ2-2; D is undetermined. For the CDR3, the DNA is TGTGCCAGCAGTCCGGCCCCCGCCGGGGAGCTGTTTTTT. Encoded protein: CASSPAPAGELFF.